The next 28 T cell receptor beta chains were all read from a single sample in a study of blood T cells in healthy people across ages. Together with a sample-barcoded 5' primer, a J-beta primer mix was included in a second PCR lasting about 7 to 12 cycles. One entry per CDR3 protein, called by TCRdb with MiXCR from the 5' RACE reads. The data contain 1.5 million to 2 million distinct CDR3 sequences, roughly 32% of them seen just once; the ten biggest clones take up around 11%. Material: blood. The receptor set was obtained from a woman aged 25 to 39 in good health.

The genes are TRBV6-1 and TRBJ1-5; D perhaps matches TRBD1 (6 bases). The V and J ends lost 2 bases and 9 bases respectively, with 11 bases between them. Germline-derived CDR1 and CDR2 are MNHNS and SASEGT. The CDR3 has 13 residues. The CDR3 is CASSELGAPPQHF. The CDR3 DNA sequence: TGTGCCAGCAGTGAATTGGGGGCCCCGCCCCAGCATTTT.

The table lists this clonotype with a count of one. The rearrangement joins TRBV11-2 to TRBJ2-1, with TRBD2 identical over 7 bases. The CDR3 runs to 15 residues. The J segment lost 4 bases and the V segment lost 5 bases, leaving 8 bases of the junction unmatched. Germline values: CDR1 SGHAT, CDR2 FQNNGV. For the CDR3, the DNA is TGTGCCAGCAGCCGGAGCGGGAACCCTTACAATGAGCAGTTCTTC. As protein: CASSRSGNPYNEQFF. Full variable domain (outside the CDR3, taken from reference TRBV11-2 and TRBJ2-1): EAGVAQSPRYKIIEKRQSVAFWCNPISGHATLYWYQQILGQGPKLLIQFQNNGVVDDSQLPKDRFSAERLKGVDSTLKIQPAKLEDSAVYLCASSRSGNPYNEQFFGPGTRLTVL.

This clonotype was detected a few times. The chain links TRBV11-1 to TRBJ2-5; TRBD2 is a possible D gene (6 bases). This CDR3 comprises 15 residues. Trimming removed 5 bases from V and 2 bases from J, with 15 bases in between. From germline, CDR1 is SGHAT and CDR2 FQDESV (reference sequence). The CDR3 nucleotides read TGTGCCAGCAGCAAGCGACTCGCGGGACAAGAGACCCAGTACTTC. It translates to CASSKRLAGQETQYF.

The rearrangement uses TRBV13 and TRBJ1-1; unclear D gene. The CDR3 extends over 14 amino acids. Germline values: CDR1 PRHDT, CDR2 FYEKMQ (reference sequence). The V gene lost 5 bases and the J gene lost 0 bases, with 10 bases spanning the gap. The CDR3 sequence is CASSRELMNTEAFF. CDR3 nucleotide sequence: TGTGCCAGCAGCCGAGAGTTGATGAACACTGAAGCTTTCTTT.

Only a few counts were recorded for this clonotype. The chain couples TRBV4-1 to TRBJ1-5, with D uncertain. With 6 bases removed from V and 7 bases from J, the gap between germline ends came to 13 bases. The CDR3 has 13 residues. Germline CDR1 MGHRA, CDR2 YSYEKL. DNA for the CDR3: TGCGCCAGCAGGGCAGTGCCTGGCCAGCCCCAGCATTTT. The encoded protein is CASRAVPGQPQHF.

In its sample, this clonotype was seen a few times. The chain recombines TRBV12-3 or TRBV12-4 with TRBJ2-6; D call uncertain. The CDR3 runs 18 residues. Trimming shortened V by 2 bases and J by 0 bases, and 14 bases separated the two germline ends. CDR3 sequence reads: CASSLSPGTLSGANVLTF. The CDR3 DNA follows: TGTGCCAGCAGTTTATCCCCAGGAACCCTCTCTGGGGCCAACGTCCTGACTTTC.

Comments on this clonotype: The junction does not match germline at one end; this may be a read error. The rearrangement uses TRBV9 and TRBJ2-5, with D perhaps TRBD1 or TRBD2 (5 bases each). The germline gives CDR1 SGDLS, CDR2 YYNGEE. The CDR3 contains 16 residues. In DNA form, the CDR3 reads TGTGCCAGCAACGTAGCGTCGGGACGGGCAAGGGAGACCCAGTACTTC. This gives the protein CASNVASGRARETQYF.

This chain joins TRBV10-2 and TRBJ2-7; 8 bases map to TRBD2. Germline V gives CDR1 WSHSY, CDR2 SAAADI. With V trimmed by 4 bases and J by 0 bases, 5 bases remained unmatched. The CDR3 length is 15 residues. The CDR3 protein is CASSVTSGVSYEQYF. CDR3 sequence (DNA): TGCGCCAGCAGTGTTACTAGCGGAGTCTCCTACGAGCAGTACTTC.

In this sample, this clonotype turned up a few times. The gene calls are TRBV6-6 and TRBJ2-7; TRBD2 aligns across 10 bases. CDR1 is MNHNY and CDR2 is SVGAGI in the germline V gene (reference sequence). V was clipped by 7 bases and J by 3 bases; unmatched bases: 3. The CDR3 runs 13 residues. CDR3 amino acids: CASIEREGYEQYF. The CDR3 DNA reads TGTGCCAGCATTGAGCGGGAGGGCTACGAGCAGTACTTC.

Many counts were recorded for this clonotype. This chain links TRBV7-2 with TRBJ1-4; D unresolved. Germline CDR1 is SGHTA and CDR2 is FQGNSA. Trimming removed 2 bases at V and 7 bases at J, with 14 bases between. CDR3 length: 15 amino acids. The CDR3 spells CASSLSSLLGEKLFF. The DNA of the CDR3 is TGTGCCAGCAGCTTAAGTTCCCTTCTTGGTGAAAAACTGTTTTTT.

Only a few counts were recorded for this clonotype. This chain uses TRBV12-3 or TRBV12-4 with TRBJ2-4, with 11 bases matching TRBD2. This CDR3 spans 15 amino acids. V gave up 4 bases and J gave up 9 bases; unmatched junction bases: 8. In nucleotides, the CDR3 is TGTGCCAGCAGTTCCTTTGTAGCGGGAGGGGGCATTCAGTACTTC. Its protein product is CASSSFVAGGGIQYF.

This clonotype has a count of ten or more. This CDR3 is CASSQRPGLAGGSYEQYF. In nucleotides, the CDR3 is TGTGCCAGCAGCCAAAGACCGGGACTAGCGGGAGGATCCTACGAGCAGTACTTC. This chain links TRBV3-1 with TRBJ2-7, with 15 bases matching TRBD2. Germline-derived CDR1 and CDR2 are LGHDT and YNNKEL (reference sequence). The J segment lost 1 base and the V segment lost 2 bases, leaving 6 bases of the junction unmatched. The CDR3 is 18 amino acids.

In DNA form, the CDR3 reads TGTGCCAGCTCACCACTGGCGGTCTACGAGCAGTACTTC. It is translated as CASSPLAVYEQYF. The gene calls are TRBV18 and TRBJ2-7; D remains ambiguous. V lost 1 base and J lost 3, with 7 bases in between. The germline gives CDR1 KGHSH, CDR2 LQKENI. This CDR3 comprises 13 residues.

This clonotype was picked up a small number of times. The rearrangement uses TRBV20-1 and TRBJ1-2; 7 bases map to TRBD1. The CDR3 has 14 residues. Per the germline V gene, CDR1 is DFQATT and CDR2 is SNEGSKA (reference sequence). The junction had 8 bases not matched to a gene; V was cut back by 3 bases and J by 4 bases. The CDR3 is CSARGGRGFYGYTF. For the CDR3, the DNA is TGCAGTGCTAGGGGGGGCAGGGGGTTCTATGGCTACACCTTC.

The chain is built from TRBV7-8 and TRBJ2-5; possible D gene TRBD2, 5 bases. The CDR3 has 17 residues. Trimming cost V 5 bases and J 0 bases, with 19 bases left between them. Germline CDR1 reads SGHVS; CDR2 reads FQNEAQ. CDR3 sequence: CASSTGTSGEYQETQYF. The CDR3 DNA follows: TGTGCCAGCAGCACGGGAACTAGTGGGGAGTACCAAGAGACCCAGTACTTC.

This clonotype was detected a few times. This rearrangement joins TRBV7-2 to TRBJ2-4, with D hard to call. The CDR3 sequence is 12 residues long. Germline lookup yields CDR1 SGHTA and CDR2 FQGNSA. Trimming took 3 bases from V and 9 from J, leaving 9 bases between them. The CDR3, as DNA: TGTGCCAGCAGCTTTCCCCACGGCATTCAGTACTTC. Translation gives CASSFPHGIQYF.

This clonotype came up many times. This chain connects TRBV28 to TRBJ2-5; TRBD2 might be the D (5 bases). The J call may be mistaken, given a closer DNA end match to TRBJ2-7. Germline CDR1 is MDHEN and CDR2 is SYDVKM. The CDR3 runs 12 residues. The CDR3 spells CASRSGWGEQYF. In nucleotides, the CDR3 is TGTGCCAGCAGAAGCGGTTGGGGCGAGCAGTACTTC.

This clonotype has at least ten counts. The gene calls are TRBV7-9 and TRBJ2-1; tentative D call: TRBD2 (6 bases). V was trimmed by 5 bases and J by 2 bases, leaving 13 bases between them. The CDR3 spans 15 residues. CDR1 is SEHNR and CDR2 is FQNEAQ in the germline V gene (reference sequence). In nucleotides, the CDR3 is TGTGCCAGCAGCGGACTATCCACACCCTACAATGAGCAGTTCTTC. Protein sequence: CASSGLSTPYNEQFF.

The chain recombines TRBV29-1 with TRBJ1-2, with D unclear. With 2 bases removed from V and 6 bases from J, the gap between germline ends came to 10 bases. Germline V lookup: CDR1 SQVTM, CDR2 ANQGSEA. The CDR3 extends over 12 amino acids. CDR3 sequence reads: CSVERLGHGYTF. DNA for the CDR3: TGCAGCGTTGAAAGGTTGGGCCATGGCTACACCTTC. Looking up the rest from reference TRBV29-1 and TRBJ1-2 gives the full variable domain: SAVISQKPSRDICQRGTSLTIQCQVDSQVTMMFWYRQQPGQSLTLIATANQGSEATYESGFVIDKFPISRPNLTFSTLTVSNMSPEDSSIYLCSVERLGHGYTFGSGTRLTVV.

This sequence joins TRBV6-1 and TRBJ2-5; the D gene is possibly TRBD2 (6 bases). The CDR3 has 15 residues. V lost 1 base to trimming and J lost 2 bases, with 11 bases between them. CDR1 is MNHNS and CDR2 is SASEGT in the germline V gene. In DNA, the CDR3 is TGTGCCAGCAGTGAAGAGTGGCGGGAACAAGAGACCCAGTACTTC. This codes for CASSEEWREQETQYF.

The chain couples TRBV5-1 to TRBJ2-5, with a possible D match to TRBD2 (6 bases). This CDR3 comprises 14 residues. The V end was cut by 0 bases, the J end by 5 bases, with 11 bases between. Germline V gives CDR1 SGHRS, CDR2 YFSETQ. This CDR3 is CASSLDGSRETQYF. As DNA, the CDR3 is TGCGCCAGCAGCTTGGACGGGAGTCGGGAGACCCAGTACTTC.

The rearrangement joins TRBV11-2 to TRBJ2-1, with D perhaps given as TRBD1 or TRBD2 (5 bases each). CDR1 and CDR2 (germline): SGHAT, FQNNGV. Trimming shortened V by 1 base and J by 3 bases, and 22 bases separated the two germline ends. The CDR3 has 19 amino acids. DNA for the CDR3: TGTGCCAGCAGCTTAGTTCGGGGCCCCCTAGAGGGTGTCTACAATGAGCAGTTCTTC. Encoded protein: CASSLVRGPLEGVYNEQFF. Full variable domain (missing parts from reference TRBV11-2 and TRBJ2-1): EAGVAQSPRYKIIEKRQSVAFWCNPISGHATLYWYQQILGQGPKLLIQFQNNGVVDDSQLPKDRFSAERLKGVDSTLKIQPAKLEDSAVYLCASSLVRGPLEGVYNEQFFGPGTRLTVL.

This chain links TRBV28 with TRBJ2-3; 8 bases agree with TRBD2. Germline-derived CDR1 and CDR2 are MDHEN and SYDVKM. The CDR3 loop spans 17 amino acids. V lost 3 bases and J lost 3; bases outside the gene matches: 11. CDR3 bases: TGTGCCAGCAGTTTCCTCCCAGCGGGGGAGGGTACAGATACGCAGTATTTT. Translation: CASSFLPAGEGTDTQYF.

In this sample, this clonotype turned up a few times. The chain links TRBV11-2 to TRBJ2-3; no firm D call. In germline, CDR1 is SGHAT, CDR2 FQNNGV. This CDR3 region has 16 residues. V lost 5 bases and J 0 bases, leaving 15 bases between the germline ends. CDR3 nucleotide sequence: TGTGCCAGCAGCCCCCGCGAGCGCATAAGCACAGATACGCAGTATTTT. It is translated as CASSPRERISTDTQYF. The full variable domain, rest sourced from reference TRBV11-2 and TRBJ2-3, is EAGVAQSPRYKIIEKRQSVAFWCNPISGHATLYWYQQILGQGPKLLIQFQNNGVVDDSQLPKDRFSAERLKGVDSTLKIQPAKLEDSAVYLCASSPRERISTDTQYFGPGTRLTVL.

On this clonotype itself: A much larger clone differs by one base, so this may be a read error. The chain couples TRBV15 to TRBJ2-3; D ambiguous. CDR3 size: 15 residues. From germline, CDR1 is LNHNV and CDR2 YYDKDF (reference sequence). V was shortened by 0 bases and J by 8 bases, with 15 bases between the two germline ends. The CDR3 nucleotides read TGTGCCACCAGCAGAGATGGGCCTGGTGCAGGTACGCAGTATTTT. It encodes CATSRDGPGAGTQYF. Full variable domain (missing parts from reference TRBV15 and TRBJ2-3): DAMVIQNPRYQVTQFGKPVTLSCSQTLNHNVMYWYQQKSSQAPKLLFHYYDKDFNNEADTPDNFQSRRPNTSFCFLDIRSPGLGDTAMYLCATSRDGPGAGTQYFGPGTRLTVL.

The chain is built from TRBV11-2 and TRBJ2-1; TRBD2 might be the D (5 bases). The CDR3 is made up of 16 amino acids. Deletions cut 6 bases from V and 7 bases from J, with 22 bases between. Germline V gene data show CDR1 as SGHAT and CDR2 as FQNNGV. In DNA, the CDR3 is TGTGCCAGCAGGCCGGCCCTGGCGCGATCGGGGAATGAGCAGTTCTTC. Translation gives CASRPALARSGNEQFF.

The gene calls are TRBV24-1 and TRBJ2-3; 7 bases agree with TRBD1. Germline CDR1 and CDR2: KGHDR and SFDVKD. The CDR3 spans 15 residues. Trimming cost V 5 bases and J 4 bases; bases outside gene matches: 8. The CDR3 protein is CATSGEAGGSDTQYF. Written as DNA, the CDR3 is TGTGCCACCAGTGGAGAGGCAGGGGGTTCAGATACGCAGTATTTT.

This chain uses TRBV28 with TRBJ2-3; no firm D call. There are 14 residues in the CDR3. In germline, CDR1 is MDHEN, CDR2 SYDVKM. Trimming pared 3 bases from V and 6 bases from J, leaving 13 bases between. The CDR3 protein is CASSFGDSRDTQYF. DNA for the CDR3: TGTGCCAGCAGTTTTGGAGACTCCCGGGATACGCAGTATTTT.